This T cell receptor (beta chain) derives from a study of OX40 agonist ivuxolimab in advanced cancers. TCRdb's copy holds only in-frame clones and misses some; the assay was immunoSEQ multiplex PCR. The sample carries about 42,000 clones, less than 90% recorded once. The clonotype originates from an adult with an advanced solid tumor such as melanoma, head and neck, liver or kidney cancer. The source was CD4+ or CD8+ T cells sorted from blood, collected in a trial of the OX40 agonist ivuxolimab.

DNA of the CDR3: TGTGCCAGCAGCTTTAACGGGGCCTACGAGCAGTACTTC. Translation: CASSFNGAYEQYF. The chain is built from TRBV11-2 and TRBJ2-7, with D perhaps matching TRBD2 (5 bases). Germline lookup yields CDR1 SGHAT and CDR2 FQNNGV. The V end lost 3 bases, the J end lost 2 bases, and 8 bases lay between the germline ends. CDR3 length: 13 amino acids.